Reported below is one TCR beta chain. Germline V gene sequence: CDR1 SGHVS, CDR2 FNYEAQ. V was trimmed by 1 base and J by 3 bases, leaving 13 bases between them. The CDR3 contains 16 residues. This record comes from a study of T-cell reconstitution after alpha-beta-depleted transplantation in children. Researchers prepared the TCRbeta library using unique molecular identifiers, the study reports. TCRdb fed the PCR reads into MiXCR, producing one record per CDR3 protein. The sample includes around 230,000 distinct CDR3 sequences, around a sixth of them seen just once. The sequencing used PBMCs, mostly from graft donor cells, collected 360 days after TCRalphabeta/CD19-depleted stem cell transplant. This chain joins TRBV7-6 and TRBJ2-1, with D unresolved. This TCR came from a male patient aged 2 to 9 who had a stem cell transplant for acute lymphoblastic leukemia, so the T cells may come from the graft donor. The DNA of the CDR3 is TGTGCCAGCAGCTTAGGCCAGGCAAGGGACTACAATGAGCAGTTCTTC. This sequence encodes CASSLGQARDYNEQFF.